This TCR beta chain was recorded in a study of CD8 T cells in Susac syndrome. Per germline, CDR1 SNHLY and CDR2 FYNNEI. V lost 6 bases to trimming and J lost 0 bases, with 12 bases between them. The CDR3 length is 15 residues. When the RNA was reverse transcribed, random hexamers were used with an input of roughly 0.5 to 1 ug. Multiplex PCR with immunoSEQ amplified the TCR beta CDR3 across 54 Vbeta and 13 Jbeta. TCRdb fed the immunoSEQ multiplex PCR reads into MiXCR, producing one record per CDR3 protein. Of some 76,000 distinct CDR3 sequences listed, 91% are singletons. The receptor's source is a human donor with multiple sclerosis. The chain has TRBV2 and TRBJ2-1; a weak D match, TRBD1 (6 bases). Input material: CD8+ T cells from PBMCs. The CDR3 spells CASSVLGGSYNEQFF. CDR3 nucleotide sequence: TGTGCCAGCAGCGTACTAGGGGGCTCCTACAATGAGCAGTTCTTC.